The rows below give T cell receptor beta chains drawn from one sample of a study of control samples from healthy donors and cancer patients. Sequenced by immunoSEQ multiplex PCR; TCRdb stores in-frame clones only, minus some. The sample lists 120,000 to 150,000 clones, 93% occurring once. The sequenced sample was blood. The source is a man younger than 30 in good health. Each CDR3 is given with its conserved first and last residue. D genes are given only for firm matches. Only some rows state a clone size, as once, few, many or a class for expanded clones.

j_call,clone_size,v_call,d_call,cdr3_aa,cdr3_nt
TRBJ2-7,once,TRBV28,TRBD2,CASSRRGGRVGYEQYF,TGTGCCAGCAGTAGACGTGGCGGGAGAGTTGGGTACGAGCAGTACTTC
TRBJ1-1,NA,TRBV10-2,NA,CASNEGWTEAFF,TGCGCCAGCAATGAGGGATGGACTGAAGCTTTCTTT
TRBJ1-1,NA,TRBV13,TRBD1,CASSPGDSMNTEAFF,TGTGCCAGCAGCCCGGGGGACAGCATGAACACTGAAGCTTTCTTT
TRBJ1-1,NA,TRBV3-1/TRBV3-2,NA,CASSQSGSSTEAFF,TGTGCCAGCAGCCAATCAGGGAGTAGCACTGAAGCTTTCTTT
TRBJ1-2,NA,TRBV5-8,NA,CASSQVGGLFYRYTF,TGTGCCAGCAGCCAAGTGGGGGGTTTGTTTTATCGCTACACCTTC
TRBJ1-6,NA,TRBV28,NA,CASSLVEHSYNSPLHF,TGTGCCAGCAGTTTAGTCGAGCACTCCTATAATTCACCCCTCCACTTT
TRBJ2-2,NA,TRBV7-8,NA,CASSQSSGQYTGELFF,TGTGCCAGCAGCCAGTCATCTGGTCAGTACACCGGGGAGCTGTTTTTT
TRBJ1-1,NA,TRBV28,NA,CASSFRTLNTEAFF,TGTGCCAGCAGTTTTAGGACCCTGAACACTGAAGCTTTCTTT
TRBJ2-7,NA,TRBV5-4,NA,CASSLVGRSYEQYF,TGTGCCAGCAGCTTGGTCGGCAGGTCCTACGAGCAGTACTTC
TRBJ2-7,NA,TRBV3-1/TRBV3-2,TRBD1,CASSRPGQGDYEQYF,TGTGCCAGCAGCCGGCCCGGACAGGGGGACTACGAGCAGTACTTC
TRBJ1-6,NA,TRBV13,NA,CASSLQEAGSLALHF,TGTGCCAGCAGCTTACAGGAGGCAGGATCTTTAGCCCTCCACTTT
TRBJ2-7,NA,TRBV28,TRBD1,CASLQTGTASYEQYF,TGTGCCAGCCTCCAAACCGGGACAGCCTCCTACGAGCAGTACTTC
TRBJ1-5,NA,TRBV6-2/TRBV6-3,TRBD1,CASSRTTGPYSNQPQHF,TGTGCCAGCAGCCGCACGACAGGGCCCTATAGCAATCAGCCCCAGCATTTT
TRBJ2-1,once,TRBV7-9,TRBD2,CASRTARAGGYNEQFF,TGTGCCAGCAGGACGGCCAGGGCGGGAGGTTACAATGAGCAGTTCTTC
TRBJ2-7,once,TRBV29-1,TRBD2,CSVITSGRYEQYF,TGCAGCGTTATAACTAGCGGACGCTACGAGCAGTACTTC
TRBJ1-1,NA,TRBV10-3,NA,CAISESGGGNTEAFF,TGTGCCATCAGTGAGTCGGGGGGAGGGAACACTGAAGCTTTCTTT
TRBJ2-7,NA,TRBV24-1,NA,CATSRAGLISYEQYF,TGTGCCACCAGTCGCGCAGGCCTGATCTCCTACGAGCAGTACTTC
TRBJ2-1,NA,TRBV9,NA,CASSVVPGPRDEQFF,TGTGCCAGCAGCGTAGTCCCGGGCCCCCGGGATGAGCAGTTCTTC
TRBJ1-2,NA,TRBV28,NA,CATSFEGFGYTF,TGTGCCACGTCTTTTGAAGGATTTGGCTACACCTTC
TRBJ2-5,NA,TRBV6-6,NA,CASSSVVPLQETQYF,TGTGCCAGCAGTTCAGTAGTCCCTCTCCAAGAGACCCAGTACTTC
TRBJ1-4,NA,TRBV4-1,NA,CASSPQQADEKLFF,TGCGCCAGCAGCCCCCAACAGGCTGATGAAAAACTGTTTTTT
TRBJ2-7,NA,TRBV14,NA,CASSQTRTSSEQYF,TGTGCCAGCAGCCAAACACGTACTAGTAGCGAGCAGTACTTC
TRBJ1-1,NA,TRBV7-9,NA,CASSPGVAPEAFF,TGTGCCAGCAGTCCCGGGGTAGCGCCTGAAGCTTTCTTT
TRBJ1-5,NA,TRBV19,NA,CASTAGGLNQPQHF,TGTGCCAGTACGGCCGGGGGACTTAATCAGCCCCAGCATTTT
TRBJ2-2,NA,TRBV7-2,TRBD1,CASSLVTGGSGELFF,TGTGCCAGCAGCTTAGTGACAGGGGGGAGCGGGGAGCTGTTTTTT
TRBJ2-2,NA,TRBV12-3/TRBV12-4,NA,CATAAWNTGELFF,TGTGCTACGGCCGCTTGGAACACCGGGGAGCTGTTTTTT
TRBJ1-2,NA,TRBV7-9,NA,CASSLLGGTNYGYTF,TGTGCCAGCAGCTTACTAGGGGGGACTAACTATGGCTACACCTTC
TRBJ1-6,NA,TRBV3-1/TRBV3-2,NA,CASSQVKGNSPLHF,TGTGCCAGCAGCCAAGTTAAGGGTAATTCACCCCTCCACTTT
TRBJ2-1,NA,TRBV24-1,TRBD1,CATSARDRINEQFF,TGTGCCACCAGCGCCAGGGACAGGATCAATGAGCAGTTCTTC
TRBJ1-5,NA,TRBV6-2/TRBV6-3,NA,CASSRSPGYSNQPQHF,TGTGCCAGCAGCCGAAGTCCAGGTTATAGCAATCAGCCCCAGCATTTT
TRBJ2-2,once,TRBV9,NA,CASKSRVNTGELFF,TGTGCCAGCAAGTCCAGGGTGAACACCGGGGAGCTGTTTTTT
TRBJ2-5,NA,TRBV6-4,TRBD1,CASSETGGGETQYF,TGTGCCAGCAGTGAAACAGGGGGCGGGGAGACCCAGTACTTC
TRBJ2-7,once,TRBV28,TRBD1,CASSLIRQGTYEQYF,TGTGCCAGCAGTTTAATCCGACAGGGAACCTACGAGCAGTACTTC
TRBJ2-3,NA,TRBV7-6,NA,CASSPIAQAATDTQYF,TGTGCCAGCAGCCCCATTGCCCAGGCCGCCACAGATACGCAGTATTTT
TRBJ2-7,NA,TRBV18,NA,CASSPGLLVEQYF,TGTGCCAGCTCACCAGGGCTCTTGGTCGAGCAGTACTTC
TRBJ2-3,few,TRBV29-1,TRBD1,CSVLTGAPDTQYF,TGCAGCGTTTTGACAGGGGCACCAGATACGCAGTATTTT
TRBJ2-4,once,TRBV19,TRBD1,CASTGGDRGVLAKNIQYF,TGTGCCAGTACTGGCGGGGACAGGGGGGTTCTAGCCAAAAACATTCAGTACTTC
TRBJ2-1,NA,TRBV6-4,TRBD2,CASSDTRGASGSSYNEQFF,TGTGCCAGCAGTGACACGAGGGGGGCTAGCGGGAGTTCCTACAATGAGCAGTTCTTC
TRBJ2-7,NA,TRBV6-5,TRBD1,CASSPYSGGRYEQYF,TGTGCCAGCAGTCCTTACTCAGGGGGAAGATACGAGCAGTACTTC
TRBJ2-2,NA,TRBV11-3,TRBD1,CASSSGQARGTGELFF,TGTGCCAGCAGCTCGGGACAGGCTAGGGGCACCGGGGAGCTGTTTTTT
TRBJ1-2,NA,TRBV30,NA,CAWSPGTLYGYTF,TGTGCCTGGAGTCCGGGGACACTCTATGGCTACACCTTC
TRBJ1-1,NA,TRBV7-8,TRBD1,CASSSGQRTVATNTEAFF,TGTGCCAGCAGCTCGGGACAGAGAACCGTGGCAACTAACACTGAAGCTTTCTTT
TRBJ1-1,NA,TRBV18,TRBD1,CASSPGRGGYTEAFF,TGTGCCAGCTCACCAGGCAGGGGGGGATACACTGAAGCTTTCTTT
TRBJ2-2,NA,TRBV19,NA,CASSDPERMNTGELFF,TGTGCCAGTAGTGATCCCGAGCGGATGAACACCGGGGAGCTGTTTTTT
TRBJ2-3,NA,TRBV5-5,NA,CASSGAVSTDTQYF,TGTGCCAGCAGCGGAGCGGTTAGCACAGATACGCAGTATTTT
TRBJ1-2,NA,TRBV18,TRBD1,CASSPLTGEQYGYTF,TGTGCCAGCTCACCTTTGACAGGGGAGCAGTATGGCTACACCTTC
TRBJ2-7,NA,TRBV19,TRBD2,CATSTSGGPYVEQYF,TGTGCCACCTCGACTAGCGGGGGACCCTACGTGGAGCAGTACTTC
TRBJ1-4,NA,TRBV28,NA,CAIFNEKLFF,TGTGCCATCTTTAATGAAAAACTGTTTTTT
TRBJ2-7,NA,TRBV19,TRBD2,CASSRRGRVGDEQYF,TGTGCCAGTAGTCGGCGCGGGAGGGTCGGGGACGAGCAGTACTTC
TRBJ2-1,once,TRBV6-6,TRBD1,CASSYGTANNEQFF,TGTGCCAGCAGTTACGGGACAGCCAACAATGAGCAGTTCTTC
TRBJ2-1,NA,TRBV7-9,NA,CASSNGSPNYYNEQFF,TGTGCCAGCAGCAACGGATCACCCAACTACTACAATGAGCAGTTCTTC
TRBJ1-2,few,TRBV6-5,NA,CASSSKAFGYTF,TGTGCCAGCAGTTCAAAAGCATTCGGCTACACCTTC
TRBJ2-5,NA,TRBV3-1/TRBV3-2,NA,CASSHAARGVETQYF,TGTGCCAGCAGCCACGCCGCCCGGGGCGTGGAGACCCAGTACTTC